This TCR beta chain came from a study of beta chain features in type 1 diabetes. Study-wide results and caveats: Sequencing used cDNA, and cells with high TCR expression could therefore be over-represented.

Every isolated RNA sample was fully reverse transcribed, so sequencing captured expressed TCRB transcripts. Sequenced by immunoSEQ multiplex PCR; TCRdb stores in-frame clones only, minus some. The data hold about 450,000 clones, with about an eighth observed a single time. This clone was seen a handful of times. The antigen is not known. The CDR3 extends over 13 amino acids. Looked up from germline, CDR1 is SGHTA and CDR2 is FQGNSA. Trimming left V 2 bases short and J 7 bases short, with 12 bases between. The receptor was isolated from a woman in her late teens or twenties in good health. Sequenced material: naive CD4+ T cells from blood. The V gene is TRBV7-2, the J gene TRBJ2-7; D might be TRBD2 (5 bases). The CDR3 region is CASSLLAPREQYF. The DNA of the CDR3 is TGTGCCAGCAGCTTACTAGCTCCACGGGAGCAGTACTTC. The entire variable domain, with the rest obtained from reference TRBV7-2 and TRBJ2-7, is as follows: GAGVSQSPSNKVTEKGKDVELRCDPISGHTALYWYRQSLGQGLEFLIYFQGNSAPDKSGLPSDRFSAERTGGSVSTLTIQRTQQEDSAVYLCASSLLAPREQYFGPGTRLTVT.